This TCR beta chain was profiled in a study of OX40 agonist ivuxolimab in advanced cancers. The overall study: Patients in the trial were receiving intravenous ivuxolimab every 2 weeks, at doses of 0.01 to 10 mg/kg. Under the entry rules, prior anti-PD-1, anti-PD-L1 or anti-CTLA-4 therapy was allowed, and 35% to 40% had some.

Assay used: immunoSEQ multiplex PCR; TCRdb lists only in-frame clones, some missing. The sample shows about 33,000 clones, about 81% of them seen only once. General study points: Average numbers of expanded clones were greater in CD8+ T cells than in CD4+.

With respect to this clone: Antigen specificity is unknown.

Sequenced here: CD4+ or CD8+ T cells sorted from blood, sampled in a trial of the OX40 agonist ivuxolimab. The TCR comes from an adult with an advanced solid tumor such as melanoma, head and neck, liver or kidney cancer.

The CDR3 DNA reads TGTGCCAGCAGCTTGGGATCAAGCTACACCTTC. Amino acid sequence: CASSLGSSYTF. The chain has TRBV5-4 and TRBJ1-2; D unresolved. CDR1 and CDR2 from the germline V gene are SGHNT and YYREEE (reference sequence). The CDR3 is 11 residues long. The V end was cut by 0 bases, the J end by 9 bases, with 6 bases between.